The 14 T cell receptor beta chains presented below share a single source sample, sequenced in a study of T-cell memory formation after mild COVID-19. MiXCR, applied by TCRdb to the 5' RACE reads, yields one record per CDR3 protein. Counted here are 350,000 to 400,000 distinct CDR3 sequences, about an eighth occurring once; the ten biggest clones make up around 21%. Specimen: PBMCs or a T cell subset sorted from them (not recorded which). The origin of the receptors is a man aged 18 to 30 who had mild COVID-19 (a few samples of this study predate the infection). Cell type and time point are not known.

V usage is TRBV4-3 and J usage is TRBJ2-1, with D possibly matching TRBD1 (6 bases). Germline V gene lookup returns CDR1 LGHNA and CDR2 YSLEER. CDR3 length: 15 amino acids. V shed 0 bases and J shed 5 bases, with 11 bases lying between them. The CDR3 DNA sequence: TGCGCCAGCAGCCAAGATTGGGCAGGGGACAATGAGCAGTTCTTC. Its translation is CASSQDWAGDNEQFF.

This clonotype was counted a few times. This sequence joins TRBV5-1 and TRBJ2-5, with 8 nucleotides matching TRBD1. The trim removed 2 bases at V and 5 bases at J, leaving 5 bases unmatched. This CDR3 spans 14 amino acids. CDR1 and CDR2 from the germline V gene are SGHRS and YFSETQ. The DNA for the CDR3 is TGCGCCAGCAGCTTCGCCAGGGGGCTGGAGACCCAGTACTTC. It specifies CASSFARGLETQYF.

This clonotype was seen a few times. V gene TRBV6-5 combines with J gene TRBJ2-5; maybe TRBD1 (5 bases). Looked up from germline, CDR1 is MNHEY and CDR2 is SVGAGI. V was cut by 4 bases and J by 8 bases, with 14 bases left in between. The CDR3 has 13 residues. CDR3 coding DNA: TGTGCCAGCAGTTTTAGGGGCAGGTTAACCCAGTACTTC. The encoded protein is CASSFRGRLTQYF.

This clonotype was seen only a few times. The rearrangement links TRBV5-1 to TRBJ2-3; 10 bases line up with TRBD1. With V trimmed by 5 bases and J by 4 bases, 4 bases remained unmatched. The CDR3 spans 14 residues. From germline, CDR1 is SGHRS and CDR2 YFSETQ. The CDR3 loop reads CASRPGTGADTQYF. The CDR3 DNA reads TGCGCCAGCAGGCCCGGGACAGGGGCAGATACGCAGTATTTT.

This rearrangement joins TRBV5-1 to TRBJ2-3; no definite D call. CDR1 is SGHRS and CDR2 is YFSETQ in the germline V gene. V was trimmed by 0 bases and J by 2 bases, leaving 7 bases between them. The CDR3 loop spans 14 amino acids. The CDR3 spells CASSLGGYTDTQYF. In nucleotides, the CDR3 is TGCGCCAGCAGCTTGGGTGGCTACACAGATACGCAGTATTTT. The full variable domain, completed using reference TRBV5-1 and TRBJ2-3, is KAGVTQTPRYLIKTRGQQVTLSCSPISGHRSVSWYQQTPGQGLQFLFEYFSETQRNKGNFPGRFSGRQFSNSRSEMNVSTLELGDSALYLCASSLGGYTDTQYFGPGTRLTVL.

This clonotype was observed a handful of times. This chain connects TRBV7-8 to TRBJ2-5; tentatively, D is TRBD1 (6 bases). Germline-derived CDR1 and CDR2 are SGHVS and FQNEAQ. The CDR3 loop spans 15 amino acids. V gave up 2 bases and J gave up 0 bases, with 10 bases separating them. CDR3 in amino acids: CASSLKRGYQETQYF. The CDR3 bases are TGTGCCAGCAGCTTAAAGAGGGGGTACCAAGAGACCCAGTACTTC.

This clonotype occurred a few times. The chain recombines TRBV4-3 with TRBJ2-1; tentatively, D is TRBD2 (6 bases). Germline CDR1 reads LGHNA; CDR2 reads YSLEER. This CDR3 is 17 amino acids long. Trimming stripped 0 bases from V and 5 bases from J, with 17 bases between. This CDR3 is CASSQDVRGLPNNEQFF. In nucleotides, the CDR3 is TGCGCCAGCAGCCAAGATGTGAGAGGACTACCCAACAATGAGCAGTTCTTC.

Worth noting for this clonotype: One end of the junction fails to match germline, which may point to a read error. The V call is TRBV12-3 or TRBV12-4, the J call TRBJ1-4; TRBD1 matches at 9 bases. This CDR3 has 12 residues. CDR3 nucleotides: TGTGCCAGCAGTTTAGGGGGACAGGGCGCCCTTTTT. It specifies CASSLGGQGALF.

The gene calls are TRBV6-5 and TRBJ1-4; D ambiguous. The germline V gene encodes CDR1 MNHEY and CDR2 SVGAGI. V lost 8 bases, J lost 5 bases, and 6 bases lay in between. The CDR3 extends over 11 amino acids. The CDR3 DNA is TGTGCCAGCGGGCAGAATGAAAAACTGTTTTTT. Its protein product is CASGQNEKLFF.

This clonotype occurred a few times. This sequence joins TRBV18 and TRBJ2-3, with TRBD1 matching over 7 bases. The V gene's germline CDR1 is KGHSH and CDR2 LQKENI. Losses at the gene ends were 6 bases for V and 2 bases for J; bases not matched to a gene: 11. The CDR3 loop spans 16 amino acids. CDR3 protein: CASSLNMGQNTDTQYF. Here the CDR3 DNA reads TGTGCCAGCTCGCTCAACATGGGACAGAACACAGATACGCAGTATTTT.

This clonotype was counted a few times. The V gene is TRBV9, the J gene TRBJ2-7; D gene uncertain. Germline V gives CDR1 SGDLS, CDR2 YYNGEE. The CDR3 is 14 residues long. Trimming cost V 0 bases and J 7 bases, with 14 bases left between them. The CDR3 bases are TGTGCCAGCAGCGTAGAAGGCGGATGGGGTGAGCAGTACTTC. Amino acids: CASSVEGGWGEQYF.

This chain uses TRBV12-3 or TRBV12-4 with TRBJ2-7; D is undetermined. With 6 bases removed from V and 4 bases from J, the gap between germline ends came to 7 bases. The CDR3 consists of 11 residues. Here the CDR3 reads CASSKGYEQYV. DNA of the CDR3: TGTGCCAGCAGCAAAGGATACGAGCAGTACGTC.

This clonotype was recorded many times. This chain connects TRBV5-6 to TRBJ2-2; D is unclear. The CDR3 consists of 13 residues. CDR1 SGHDT and CDR2 YYEEEE come from the germline V gene. Deletions cut 5 bases from V and 1 base from J, with 6 bases between. CDR3 sequence: CASRTGNTGELFF. The CDR3 nucleotides read TGTGCCAGCAGGACGGGGAACACCGGGGAGCTGTTTTTT.

This chain connects TRBV7-9 to TRBJ2-1, with 8 bases lining up with TRBD2. Germline V gene data show CDR1 as SEHNR and CDR2 as FQNEAQ (reference sequence). J was trimmed by 6 bases and V by 6 bases; bases with no gene match: 4. This CDR3 is 13 amino acids long. The CDR3 DNA reads as TGTGCCAGCAGTTCCGGGGGGGCCAATGAGCAGTTCTTC. The encoded protein is CASSSGGANEQFF. The full variable domain, rest sourced from reference TRBV7-9 and TRBJ2-1, is DTGVSQNPRHKITKRGQNVTFRCDPISEHNRLYWYRQTLGQGPEFLTYFQNEAQLEKSRLLSDRFSAERPKGSFSTLEIQRTEQGDSAMYLCASSSGGANEQFFGPGTRLTVL.